The clone carrying this TCR beta chain was counted a single time. The entry originates in a study of blood T cell repertoires in COVID-19. The overall study: Samples of COVID-19 (acute and convalescent) were obtained from the United States, Italy and Spain. From T cells, B-cell-depleted T cells, or PBMCs came the material, which was cDNA or gDNA.

The authors' processing: Counts of nucleated cells, estimated from reference gene primer amplification, were obtained. Profiling relied on immunoSEQ multiplex PCR, and the TCRdb table lists in-frame clones only, not all of them. The DNA gave D and trimming, while V, J and clone size come from that table. The sample lists about 240,000 clones; approximately 87% were seen once. The sequence derives from a man aged 55 to 70 with acute or convalescent COVID-19. The material sequenced was peripheral blood.

The CDR3 sequence: CASSFGGGGGDTEAFF. Written as DNA, the CDR3 is TGTGCCAGCAGCTTCGGCGGGGGCGGTGGGGACACTGAAGCTTTCTTT. The V and J genes are TRBV11-2 and TRBJ1-1, with D tentatively TRBD1 (6 bases). Per germline, CDR1 SGHAT and CDR2 FQNNGV. V was clipped by 3 bases and J by 3 bases, with 17 bases between them. This CDR3 is 16 amino acids long.